These 22 T cell receptor beta chains share one sample of origin, sequenced in a study of identical twins. TCRdb re-called the 5' RACE reads through MiXCR, storing one row per CDR3 protein. Among 350,000 to 400,000 distinct CDR3 sequences listed, around 9.7% were seen once. The specimen sequenced was naive T cells sorted from blood. Source of these receptors: a woman aged 45-60 years in good health.

This clonotype was counted ten times or more. The J gene is TRBJ2-3, the V gene TRBV20-1, with TRBD2 identical over 7 bases. Germline CDR1 is DFQATT and CDR2 is SNEGSKA (reference sequence). CDR3 length: 15 residues. V dropped 5 bases and J dropped 6; count of bases not matched to a gene: 14. CDR3 in DNA: TGCAGTGCTCCCCGGGCTAGCGGACTCACGGATACGCAGTATTTT. This encodes CSAPRASGLTDTQYF.

Regarding this clonotype: Compared with germline, one end of the junction differs, possibly owing to a read error. The chain joins TRBV7-3 to TRBJ2-7, with TRBD1 matching over 9 bases. Germline values: CDR1 SGHTA, CDR2 FQGTGA. The CDR3 runs to 15 residues. CDR3 loop: CASSLIGTGRDDQYF. CDR3 in DNA: TGTGCCAGCAGCTTAATAGGGACAGGGCGTGACGATCAGTACTTC.

The rearrangement uses TRBV9 and TRBJ2-1; D gene unclear. The germline V and J ends were trimmed by 3 bases and 0 bases, with 19 bases remaining between them. Germline CDR1 is SGDLS and CDR2 is YYNGEE. The CDR3 covers 18 residues. CDR3 protein: CASSAYPPGMSSYNEQFF. The CDR3 DNA follows: TGTGCCAGCAGCGCGTACCCGCCCGGCATGAGCTCCTACAATGAGCAGTTCTTC.

Only a few counts were recorded for this clonotype. V usage is TRBV4-1 and J usage is TRBJ2-1; possibly TRBD1 for D (5 bases). V gave up 1 base and J gave up 7 bases, with 11 bases separating them. Germline CDR1 MGHRA, CDR2 YSYEKL. The CDR3 loop spans 14 amino acids. The CDR3 region is CASSQAQALNEQFF. CDR3 nucleotide sequence: TGCGCCAGCAGCCAAGCACAGGCGCTAAATGAGCAGTTCTTC.

The chain joins TRBV5-1 to TRBJ1-6; D may be TRBD1 (6 bases). CDR1 is SGHRS, CDR2 YFSETQ, per germline. The CDR3 length is 13 residues. V dropped 0 bases and J dropped 10 bases, with 8 bases sitting between them. CDR3 loop: CASSLAGASPLHF. DNA for the CDR3: TGCGCCAGCAGCTTGGCAGGGGCCTCACCCCTCCACTTT.

The genes are TRBV29-1 and TRBJ1-4; 8 positions match TRBD1. The CDR3 has 14 amino acids. Germline lookup yields CDR1 SQVTM and CDR2 ANQGSEA. V lost 7 bases, J lost 5 bases, and 9 bases stayed unmatched. The CDR3: CSGQTGGPNEKLFF. CDR3 sequence (DNA): TGCAGCGGCCAAACAGGGGGACCCAATGAAAAACTGTTTTTT.

This rearrangement joins TRBV19 to TRBJ2-3; 10 bases align to TRBD1. The CDR3 contains 16 residues. With 6 bases clipped from V and 4 bases from J, the junction kept 10 bases outside the gene matches. Germline loops: CDR1 LNHDA, CDR2 SQIVND (reference sequence). The CDR3 nucleotides read TGTGCCAGTAGACGGGGAGGACAGGGGGATGCAGATACGCAGTATTTT. It is translated as CASRRGGQGDADTQYF.

Here the CDR3 reads CASSSNGGGLETQYF. Written as DNA, the CDR3 is TGCGCCAGCAGCTCGAACGGGGGAGGGCTGGAGACCCAGTACTTC. The chain couples TRBV5-1 to TRBJ2-5, with 7 positions matching TRBD2. Germline CDR1 and CDR2: SGHRS and YFSETQ. The CDR3 spans 15 residues. V shed 3 bases and J 5 bases; nucleotides not matched to a gene: 10. The whole variable domain, remainder taken from reference TRBV5-1 and TRBJ2-5, is KAGVTQTPRYLIKTRGQQVTLSCSPISGHRSVSWYQQTPGQGLQFLFEYFSETQRNKGNFPGRFSGRQFSNSRSEMNVSTLELGDSALYLCASSSNGGGLETQYFGPGTRLLVL.

This clonotype came up a few times. The genes are TRBV7-9 and TRBJ1-1, with no clear D. V was pared by 4 bases and J by 0 bases, with 6 bases between. This CDR3 contains 13 residues. The germline CDR1 and CDR2 sequences are SEHNR and FQNEAQ (reference sequence). The CDR3 DNA reads TGTGCCAGCAGCTCATTCATGAACACTGAAGCTTTCTTT. It specifies CASSSFMNTEAFF. Full variable domain (missing parts from reference TRBV7-9 and TRBJ1-1): DTGVSQNPRHKITKRGQNVTFRCDPISEHNRLYWYRQTLGQGPEFLTYFQNEAQLEKSRLLSDRFSAERPKGSFSTLEIQRTEQGDSAMYLCASSSFMNTEAFFGQGTRLTVV.

This clonotype was seen ten or more times. The genes are TRBV5-5 and TRBJ2-1; 13 positions agree with TRBD2. Germline V gene sequence: CDR1 SGHKS, CDR2 YYEKEE (reference sequence). CDR3 length equals 14 residues. With V trimmed by 3 bases and J by 7 bases, 1 base remained unmatched. The chain's CDR3 is CASSWTSGRNEQFF. CDR3 coding DNA: TGTGCCAGCAGCTGGACTAGCGGGAGAAATGAGCAGTTCTTC.

The table lists this clonotype with a few counts. The rearrangement joins TRBV12-3 or TRBV12-4 to TRBJ1-1; unclear D gene. V lost 2 bases and J lost 0, with 13 bases in between. The CDR3 contains 16 residues. Here the CDR3 reads CASSLYGGRLNTEAFF. The CDR3 nucleotides are TGTGCCAGCAGTTTATATGGTGGACGGCTGAACACTGAAGCTTTCTTT.

This clonotype was seen a few times. J is TRBJ1-2 and V is TRBV12-3 or TRBV12-4, with D hard to call. The CDR3 sequence is 12 residues long. Between the trimmed V and J ends, which lost 7 bases and 8 bases, there was a span of 14 bases. DNA of the CDR3: TGTGCCAGCACAACGGGAGGTGGGGGCTACACCTTC. Its translation is CASTTGGGGYTF.

This clonotype came up many times. The V and J genes are TRBV16 and TRBJ1-2; D is perhaps TRBD1 (5 bases). Germline V gene sequence: CDR1 KGHSY, CDR2 FQNENV. The CDR3 covers 13 residues. The V gene lost 0 bases and the J gene lost 7 bases, with 9 bases spanning the gap. The CDR3 here is CASSQSRGGGYTF. The CDR3 coding sequence is TGTGCCAGCAGCCAATCAAGGGGAGGTGGCTACACCTTC.

The chain employs TRBV3-1 and TRBJ2-3; D gene uncertain. Trimming cost V 0 bases and J 5 bases, with 9 bases left between them. CDR1 is LGHDT, CDR2 YNNKEL, per germline (reference sequence). The CDR3 runs 14 residues. The CDR3 DNA follows: TGTGCCAGCAGCCAAGATTGGGCCGGAGATACGCAGTATTTT. Amino acid sequence: CASSQDWAGDTQYF.

CDR3 in amino acids: CSAREPGRSYNQPQHF. CDR3 nucleotide sequence: TGCAGTGCTAGAGAACCAGGGAGGTCCTACAATCAGCCCCAGCATTTT. The chain couples TRBV20-1 to TRBJ1-5, with a possible D match to TRBD1 (5 bases). Trimming took 0 bases from V and 3 from J, leaving 15 bases between them. This CDR3 has 16 amino acids. Per germline, CDR1 DFQATT and CDR2 SNEGSKA (reference sequence).

This clonotype was found a few times. The gene calls are TRBV10-3 and TRBJ2-3; 7 nucleotides line up with TRBD2. Unmatched junction bases numbered 13, after V lost 7 bases and J lost 3 bases. Germline-derived CDR1 and CDR2 are ENHRY and SYGVKD. The CDR3 spans 16 residues. The CDR3 spells CAIKRYLAGDTDTQYF. CDR3 in DNA: TGTGCCATCAAACGCTACCTGGCGGGAGATACAGATACGCAGTATTTT.

In this sample, this clonotype turned up many times. V usage is TRBV27 and J usage is TRBJ2-2, with D maybe TRBD1 (6 bases). The germline V and J ends were trimmed by 5 bases and 7 bases, with 20 bases remaining between them. The V gene's germline CDR1 is MNHEY and CDR2 SMNVEV (reference sequence). The CDR3 sequence is 16 residues long. The CDR3 region has the DNA TGTGCCAGCAGTGCCGGGACATTACGAACCGGCGGGGAGCTGTTTTTT. Translation: CASSAGTLRTGGELFF.

This clonotype was observed a few times. V is TRBV10-3 and J is TRBJ1-5; D unresolved. This CDR3 is 14 amino acids long. Trimming removed 4 bases from V and 2 bases from J, with 9 bases in between. The germline V gene has CDR1 ENHRY and CDR2 SYGVKD. The CDR3 sequence is CAISGEGGNQPQHF. The CDR3 nucleotides are TGTGCCATCAGTGGAGAGGGAGGCAATCAGCCCCAGCATTTT.

The chain carries TRBV6-5 and TRBJ1-2; 9 positions match TRBD1. V lost 0 bases to trimming and J lost 12 bases; unmatched junction nucleotides: 5. Per the germline V gene, CDR1 is MNHEY and CDR2 is SVGAGI. This CDR3 has 13 amino acids. CDR3 protein: CASSYSPGQGHTF. The CDR3 coding sequence is TGTGCCAGCAGTTACTCTCCGGGACAGGGACACACCTTC.

The rearrangement joins TRBV28 to TRBJ2-6, with D possibly matching TRBD2 (6 bases). Germline CDR1 and CDR2: MDHEN and SYDVKM. The CDR3 contains 16 residues. V lost 5 bases, J lost 0 bases, and 11 bases lay in between. The CDR3 reads CASSPGLFSGANVLTF. The CDR3, as DNA: TGTGCCAGCAGTCCGGGACTTTTCTCTGGGGCCAACGTCCTGACTTTC.

This clonotype came up a few times. This rearrangement joins TRBV15 to TRBJ2-1; D is perhaps TRBD2 (6 bases). This CDR3 contains 15 residues. Trimming pared 3 bases from V and 8 bases from J, leaving 17 bases between. Germline CDR1 reads LNHNV; CDR2 reads YYDKDF (reference sequence). This CDR3 reads CATSSSGGARDEQFF. In DNA, the CDR3 is TGTGCCACCAGCAGCTCCGGGGGAGCTCGCGATGAGCAGTTCTTC.

This chain connects TRBV20-1 to TRBJ2-2; D remains unclear. The CDR3 covers 16 residues. The germline V gene encodes CDR1 DFQATT and CDR2 SNEGSKA (reference sequence). V dropped 3 bases and J dropped 1 base, with 15 bases sitting between them. CDR3 DNA: TGCAGTGCTAGTATGATCGGAACCCAGAACACCGGGGAGCTGTTTTTT. This sequence encodes CSASMIGTQNTGELFF.